A single sample is the source of the 18 T cell receptor beta chains below, sequenced in a study of shared clonotypes between healthy human individuals. The protocol was immunoSEQ multiplex PCR, while the TCRdb copy is restricted to in-frame clones and leaves out a portion. The sample has 2 million to 3 million clones, 90% to 95% seen once. The sample taken for sequencing was naive CD4+ T cells from PBMCs. Subset here: CD45RA+ positively selected. These receptors all stem from a man between 18 and 29 years old in good health. Some clones in this sample may be carry-over from other donors' samples.

As regards this clone: This same CDR3 is encoded by further DNA sequences in the sample. The chain recombines TRBV9 with TRBJ1-2; tentative D call: TRBD1 (6 bases). The length of the CDR3 is 15 residues. The V and J ends lost 0 bases and 2 bases respectively, with 11 bases between them. The V gene's germline CDR1 is SGDLS and CDR2 YYNGEE. The CDR3 bases are TGTGCCAGCAGCGTAGGAGGGAGGGGGAACTATGGCTACACCTTC. This codes for CASSVGGRGNYGYTF.

This clone was recorded only once. This chain joins TRBV5-4 and TRBJ2-1; 7 nucleotides match TRBD1. V lost 4 bases, J lost 5 bases, and 9 bases stayed unmatched. This CDR3 is 15 amino acids long. Germline assignment: CDR1 SGHNT and CDR2 YYREEE (reference sequence). CDR3 coding DNA: TGTGCCAGCAGCCCAGGGGGAGCCCGTGACAATGAGCAGTTCTTC. Translated, it gives CASSPGGARDNEQFF.

This clone showed up just once. This chain uses TRBV25-1 with TRBJ1-1; unclear D gene. Germline values: CDR1 MGHDK, CDR2 SYGVNS. This CDR3 has 14 residues. The V gene lost 5 bases and the J gene lost 4 bases, with 14 bases spanning the gap. CDR3 in DNA: TGTGCCAGCAGTCCCCCTGTGGGTGGCACTGAAGCTTTCTTT. Protein: CASSPPVGGTEAFF.

V is TRBV6-5 and J is TRBJ2-1; weak D call: TRBD2 (6 bases). Trimming removed 4 bases from V and 12 bases from J, with 22 bases in between. CDR1 is MNHEY and CDR2 is SVGAGI in the germline V gene. This CDR3 is built from 15 residues. CDR3 in amino acids: CASSSPPGPRRGQFF. In DNA, the CDR3 is TGTGCCAGCAGTTCCCCCCCGGGACCCCGGAGGGGGCAGTTCTTC.

The table lists this clone with a count of one. The chain links TRBV5-6 to TRBJ2-7, with TRBD2 identical over 7 bases. CDR1 SGHDT and CDR2 YYEEEE come from the germline V gene. This CDR3 is built from 16 residues. V was clipped by 0 bases and J by 7 bases; unmatched bases: 13. CDR3 nucleotides: TGTGCCAGCAGCTTGGTAGGAAATGGGCCCGGGAGGGAGCAGTACTTC. Protein: CASSLVGNGPGREQYF.

CDR3 sequence: CASTKPQGRNQPQHF. Here the CDR3 DNA reads TGTGCCAGCACCAAGCCACAGGGACGAAATCAGCCCCAGCATTTT. This chain joins TRBV28 and TRBJ1-5; D perhaps matches TRBD1 (6 bases). The V gene's germline CDR1 is MDHEN and CDR2 SYDVKM. The CDR3 totals 15 residues. Between the trimmed V and J ends, which lost 7 bases and 4 bases, there was a span of 17 bases.

CDR3: CASSRAAGTEKLFF. DNA for the CDR3: TGTGCCAGCAGCCGGGCGGCAGGGACAGAAAAACTGTTTTTT. J is TRBJ1-4 and V is TRBV7-8, with a possible D match to TRBD1 (6 bases). V lost 5 bases and J lost 8, with 15 bases in between. The CDR3 is made up of 14 amino acids. Germline lookup yields CDR1 SGHVS and CDR2 FQNEAQ.

This rearrangement joins TRBV28 to TRBJ2-6; the match to TRBD2 covers 7 bases. CDR3 size: 14 residues. Trimming cost V 7 bases and J 2 bases; bases outside gene matches: 2. Germline CDR1 reads MDHEN; CDR2 reads SYDVKM. This CDR3 reads CASTGGAGANVLTF. The CDR3, as DNA: TGTGCCAGCACGGGGGGAGCTGGGGCCAACGTCCTGACTTTC.

The gene calls are TRBV10-2 and TRBJ2-7; 9 bases are shared with TRBD2. The ends lost 7 bases at V and 3 bases at J; junction bases unmatched: 10. Germline CDR1 WSHSY, CDR2 SAAADI. The CDR3 consists of 15 residues. This CDR3 is CASIKGLAGNYEQYF. DNA of the CDR3: TGCGCCAGCATTAAGGGGCTAGCGGGAAACTACGAGCAGTACTTC.

The rearrangement links TRBV15 to TRBJ2-7; D unclear. Germline V lookup: CDR1 LNHNV, CDR2 YYDKDF (reference sequence). The CDR3 sequence is 14 residues long. V was trimmed by 0 bases and J by 2 bases, leaving 8 bases between them. The CDR3 is CATSRDPATYEQYF. DNA for the CDR3: TGTGCCACCAGCAGAGATCCGGCCACCTACGAGCAGTACTTC.

Only one count was recorded for this clone. In DNA form, the CDR3 reads TGTGCCAGCTCACCACCGTGGGCTACCCAATATGGCTACACCTTC. Protein sequence: CASSPPWATQYGYTF. V is TRBV18 and J is TRBJ1-2; D unresolved. Trimming removed 0 bases at V and 5 bases at J, with 13 bases between. The CDR3 extends over 15 amino acids. Germline V gene data show CDR1 as KGHSH and CDR2 as LQKENI.

The chain carries TRBV6-1 and TRBJ2-1, with 11 bases fitting TRBD2. V shed 2 bases, J shed 0 bases, and the junction held 12 bases outside the gene matches. The CDR3 extends over 20 amino acids. Germline lookup yields CDR1 MNHNS and CDR2 SASEGT. CDR3 sequence: CASSEQLAGGVISSYNEQFF. The CDR3 DNA is TGTGCCAGCAGTGAACAATTAGCGGGAGGGGTAATCAGCTCCTACAATGAGCAGTTCTTC.

The CDR3: CASSDGQGNTIYF. The DNA for the CDR3 is TGTGCCAGCAGCGATGGACAGGGGAACACCATATATTTT. The genes are TRBV9 and TRBJ1-3; 9 bases map to TRBD1. The CDR3 covers 13 residues. Germline loops: CDR1 SGDLS, CDR2 YYNGEE. Unmatched junction bases numbered 2, after V lost 3 bases and J lost 7 bases.

The V and J genes are TRBV6-1 and TRBJ1-5; D uncertain. CDR1 and CDR2 (germline): MNHNS, SASEGT. The CDR3 is made up of 14 amino acids. Trimming pared 2 bases from V and 6 bases from J, leaving 11 bases between. The CDR3 is CASSESGRSQPQHF. Here the CDR3 DNA reads TGTGCCAGCAGTGAATCGGGCCGTTCTCAGCCCCAGCATTTT.

The chain joins TRBV28 to TRBJ1-2; TRBD1 might be the D (5 bases). The germline gives CDR1 MDHEN, CDR2 SYDVKM. V shed 7 bases and J shed 4 bases, with 13 bases lying between them. The CDR3 consists of 13 residues. CDR3 region: CASINQGSYGYTF. In DNA form, the CDR3 reads TGTGCCAGCATCAACCAGGGTAGCTATGGCTACACCTTC.

This chain links TRBV19 with TRBJ1-1, with D unresolved. Germline V gene data show CDR1 as LNHDA and CDR2 as SQIVND (reference sequence). The CDR3 runs to 14 residues. The V end lost 5 bases, the J end lost 1 base, and 11 bases lay between the germline ends. The CDR3 DNA reads TGTGCCAGTAGTCCCCGATTAGGGAACACTGAAGCTTTCTTT. Protein product: CASSPRLGNTEAFF.

The V call is TRBV6-4, the J call TRBJ2-1; TRBD2 matches 9 bases. The length of the CDR3 is 14 residues. Trimming removed 8 bases from V and 6 bases from J; junction bases left unmatched: 8. The germline CDR1 and CDR2 sequences are MRHNA and SNTAGT. Here the CDR3 reads CASGAGGPFNEQFF. CDR3 DNA: TGTGCCAGCGGGGCGGGAGGGCCGTTCAATGAGCAGTTCTTC.

The chain combines TRBV23-1 with TRBJ1-5; D is unresolved. TRBV23-1 is an open reading frame whose function is uncertain. Trimming shortened V by 1 base and J by 1 base, and 11 bases separated the two germline ends. The CDR3 consists of 16 residues. This CDR3 reads CASSQCHPRSNQPQHF. CDR3 DNA: TGCGCCAGCAGTCAATGCCATCCGCGGAGCAATCAGCCCCAGCATTTT.